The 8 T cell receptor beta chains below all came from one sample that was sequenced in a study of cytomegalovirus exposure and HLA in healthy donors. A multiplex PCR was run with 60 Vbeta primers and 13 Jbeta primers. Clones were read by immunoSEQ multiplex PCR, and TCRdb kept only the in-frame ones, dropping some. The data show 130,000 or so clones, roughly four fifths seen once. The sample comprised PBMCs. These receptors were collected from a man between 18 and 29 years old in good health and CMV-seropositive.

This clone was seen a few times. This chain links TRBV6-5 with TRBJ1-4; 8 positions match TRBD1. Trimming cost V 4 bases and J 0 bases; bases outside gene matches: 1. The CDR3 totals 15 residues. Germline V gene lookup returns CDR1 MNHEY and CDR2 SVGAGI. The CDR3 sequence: CASSLTGATNEKLFF. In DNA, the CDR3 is TGTGCCAGCAGTTTGACAGGGGCAACTAATGAAAAACTGTTTTTT.

Here the CDR3 DNA reads TGTGCCAGCAGTTCCTCCGGACAGTACATCGACACTGAAGCTTTCTTT. Its translation is CASSSSGQYIDTEAFF. The chain links TRBV6-5 to TRBJ1-1; D might be TRBD1 (6 bases). V was trimmed by 4 bases and J by 3 bases, leaving 18 bases between them. The CDR3 contains 16 residues. The germline gives CDR1 MNHEY, CDR2 SVGAGI.

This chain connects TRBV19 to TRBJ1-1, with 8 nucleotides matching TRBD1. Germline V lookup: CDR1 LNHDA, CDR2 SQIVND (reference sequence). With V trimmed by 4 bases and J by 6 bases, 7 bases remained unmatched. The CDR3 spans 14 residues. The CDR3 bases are TGTGCCAGTAGTAGACAGGGGCGCGAGGCTGAAGCTTTCTTT. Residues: CASSRQGREAEAFF.

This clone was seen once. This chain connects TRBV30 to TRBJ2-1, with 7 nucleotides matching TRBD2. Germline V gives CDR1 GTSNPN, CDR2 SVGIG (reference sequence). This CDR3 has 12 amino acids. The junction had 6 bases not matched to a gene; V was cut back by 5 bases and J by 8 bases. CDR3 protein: CAWSGGRDEQFF. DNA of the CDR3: TGTGCCTGGTCGGGAGGAAGGGATGAGCAGTTCTTC.

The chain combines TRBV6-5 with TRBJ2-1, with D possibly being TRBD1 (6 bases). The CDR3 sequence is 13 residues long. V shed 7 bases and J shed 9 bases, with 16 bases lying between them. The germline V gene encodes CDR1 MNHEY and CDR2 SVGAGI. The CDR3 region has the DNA TGTGCCAGCAAACAGGGTCGAATGGGTGAGCAGTTCTTC. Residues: CASKQGRMGEQFF.

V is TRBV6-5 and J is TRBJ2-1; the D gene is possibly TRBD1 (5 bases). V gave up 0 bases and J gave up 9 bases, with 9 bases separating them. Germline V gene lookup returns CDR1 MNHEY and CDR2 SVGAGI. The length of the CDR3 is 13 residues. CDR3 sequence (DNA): TGTGCCAGCAGTTACTCCCAGGGTTCTGAGCAGTTCTTC. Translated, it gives CASSYSQGSEQFF.

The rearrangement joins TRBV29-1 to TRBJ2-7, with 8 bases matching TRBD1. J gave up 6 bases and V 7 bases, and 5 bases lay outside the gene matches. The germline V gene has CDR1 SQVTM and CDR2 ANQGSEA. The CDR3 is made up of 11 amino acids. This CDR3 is CSAGQGGEQYF. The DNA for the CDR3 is TGCAGCGCCGGACAGGGAGGCGAGCAGTACTTC.

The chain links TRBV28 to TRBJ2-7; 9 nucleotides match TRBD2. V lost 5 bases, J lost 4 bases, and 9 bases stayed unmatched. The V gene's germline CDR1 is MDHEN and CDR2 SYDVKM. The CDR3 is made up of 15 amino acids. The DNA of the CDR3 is TGTGCCAGCAGTGTTCTAGCGGGGAAATCGTACGAGCAGTACTTC. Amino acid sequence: CASSVLAGKSYEQYF.